These 19 T cell receptor beta chains came from one sample sequenced in a study of tumor-infiltrating lymphocytes in primary liver carcinoma. For each extraction, RNA and DNA were obtained together from about 19-30 mg of unsorted bulk tissue. TCR beta cDNA was prepared out of around 460 ng total RNA by means of a constant-region primer. Investigators got TCR beta libraries out of three nested multiplex PCR rounds, done with slightly modified ARM-PCR. The first two PCR rounds used TRBV1-TRBV30 primers with a Cbeta primer, around 10 cycles each. TCRdb re-called the multiplex PCR reads with MiXCR, one entry per CDR3 protein. In the table there are about 70,000 distinct CDR3 sequences, roughly three quarters of which are singletons. The sample taken for sequencing was liver tumor tissue from sampling region 4. Subset reported: tumor region T4, right-lateral pole. The origin of the receptors is a man aged 40-49 years with primary liver carcinoma and hepatitis B virus infection.

On this clonotype itself: The junction departs from germline at one end; a sequencing error may be responsible. This chain joins TRBV11-1 and TRBJ1-4, with D tentatively TRBD1 (6 bases). Germline values: CDR1 SGHAT, CDR2 FQDESV (reference sequence). This CDR3 spans 15 amino acids. CDR3 sequence: CVSSHIRGPNEKLFF. CDR3 bases: TGTGTCAGCAGCCACATCAGGGGACCTAATGAAAAACTGTTTTTC.

Many counts were recorded for this clonotype. The chain employs TRBV4-1 and TRBJ2-7; 9 bases agree with TRBD2. This CDR3 spans 16 amino acids. The V segment lost 0 bases and the J segment 2 bases; nucleotides outside the gene matches: 5. Per germline, CDR1 MGHRA and CDR2 YSYEKL. Here the CDR3 reads CASSQDLREGAYEQYF. CDR3 nucleotide sequence: TGCGCCAGCAGCCAAGATCTGCGGGAGGGTGCCTACGAGCAGTACTTC.

Notes on this clonotype: Mismatch with germline at one junction end may stem from a read error. J is TRBJ2-7 and V is TRBV7-8; 8 bases line up with TRBD1. The CDR3 runs to 14 residues. Germline values: CDR1 SGHVS, CDR2 FQNEAQ. The CDR3 region has the DNA TGTGCCAACAGCTTAGGGTACACGGACAGGGACCAGTACTTC. Its protein product is CANSLGYTDRDQYF.

V is TRBV20-1 and J is TRBJ2-7; 8 bases are shared with TRBD2. Germline V gene data show CDR1 as DFQATT and CDR2 as SNEGSKA (reference sequence). The V and J ends lost 0 bases and 2 bases, in that order; junction bases with no gene match: 6. CDR3 size: 15 residues. The CDR3 nucleotides are TGCAGTGCTAGAGATTCCCTAGCGGGTACCTACGAGCAGTACTTC. Its translation is CSARDSLAGTYEQYF.

Comment on this clonotype: Its ends do not fully match the called genes, so a read error is possible. The chain carries TRBV2 and TRBJ1-5, with unresolved D. There are 14 residues in the CDR3. The germline V gene encodes CDR1 SNHLY and CDR2 FYNNEI. The CDR3 DNA reads TGTGCCAGCAGGCCCGTCGAGAGCAATCGGCCCCAGCATTTT. The encoded protein is CASRPVESNRPQHF.

This clonotype was seen repeatedly, ten times or more. The chain carries TRBV12-3 or TRBV12-4 and TRBJ1-1, with 7 bases that match TRBD1. The CDR3 is 16 residues long. J gave up 3 bases and V 6 bases, and 13 bases lay outside the gene matches. CDR3 sequence: CASSSGPGGGHTEAFF. The CDR3 DNA is TGTGCCAGCAGCTCGGGGCCAGGGGGGGGCCACACTGAAGCTTTCTTT.

With regard to this clonotype: Germline is not matched at one junction end, which may reflect a read error. The chain uses TRBV5-5 and TRBJ1-5; weak D call: TRBD1 (5 bases). CDR3 length: 15 residues. CDR1 SGHKS and CDR2 YYEKEE come from the germline V gene (reference sequence). The CDR3 spells CASSFSGGDNQPLHF. The CDR3, as DNA: TGTGCCAGCAGCTTCTCTGGGGGTGACAATCAGCCCCTGCATTTT.

This clonotype was observed a single time. The conserved final phenylalanine or tryptophan is absent from the CDR3, which likely points to a read error. This sequence joins TRBV6-1 and TRBJ2-5, with TRBD2 matching over 9 bases. The CDR3 covers 12 residues. From germline, CDR1 is MNHNS and CDR2 SASEGT. CDR3 in DNA: TGTGCCAGCAGGGTAGCGGGAGAGACGCAGTACTCC. Translated, it gives CASRVAGETQYS.

Comments on this clonotype: At one end, the junction sequence differs from germline, possibly due to a read error. The J gene is TRBJ2-2, the V gene TRBV11-2, with a possible D match to TRBD1 (6 bases). CDR3 length equals 17 residues. In germline, CDR1 is SGHAT, CDR2 FQNNGV. The CDR3 nucleotides are TGTGCCAGCAGCCCCAATGTGGGACAAGTGAACACCGGCGAGCTGCTTTTT. This sequence encodes CASSPNVGQVNTGELLF.

Turning to this clonotype: At one boundary the junction diverges from the germline segment, which might be a read error. The V and J genes are TRBV5-4 and TRBJ2-7, with a tentative D call TRBD2 (6 bases). The CDR3 runs 14 residues. Per germline, CDR1 SGHNT and CDR2 YYREEE (reference sequence). The CDR3 protein is CACSMGGRPYEQYF. The CDR3 bases are TGTGCCTGCAGCATGGGAGGCAGACCCTACGAGCAGTACTTC. Based on the CDR3 plus reference TRBV5-4 and TRBJ2-7, the full variable domain is ETGVTQSPTHLIKTRGQQVTLRCSSQSGHNTVSWYQQALGQGPQFIFQYYREEENGRGNFPPRFSGLQFPNYSSELNVNALELDDSALYLCACSMGGRPYEQYFGPGTRLTVT.

This clonotype appeared a single time. Germline and junction disagree at one end, which may indicate a read error. This rearrangement joins TRBV29-1 to TRBJ2-2, with D possibly being TRBD1 or TRBD2 (5 bases each). The CDR3 is made up of 16 amino acids. Germline V gene sequence: CDR1 SQVTM, CDR2 ANQGSEA. The CDR3 nucleotides read TGCAGTGTTGAAATTAGTGGGGGAGCGAACATCGGGGAGTTGTTTTTT. Translation: CSVEISGGANIGELFF.

With regard to this clonotype: This could be a read error, since a much larger clone is one nucleotide away. The J gene is TRBJ2-3, the V gene TRBV30; TRBD1 or TRBD2 may be the D gene (5 bases each). This CDR3 has 15 amino acids. Germline CDR1 reads GTSNPN; CDR2 reads SVGIG (reference sequence). For the CDR3, the DNA is TGTCCCTGGAGGAGAGGGGTTGGCGGCACAGATACGCAGTATTTT. Translating it yields CPWRRGVGGTDTQYF.

The chain combines TRBV10-3 with TRBJ2-3; D is unresolved. Trimming left V 0 bases short and J 3 bases short, with 19 bases between. The CDR3 spans 18 residues. Germline V gives CDR1 ENHRY, CDR2 SYGVKD. CDR3: CAISESFPGSQLTDTQYF. CDR3 coding DNA: TGTGCCATCAGTGAGTCGTTTCCAGGATCACAACTTACAGATACGCAGTATTTT.

Of note for this clonotype: The junction departs from the called germline gene at one end, perhaps through a read error. The rearrangement links TRBV11-2 to TRBJ2-2; 8 nucleotides agree with TRBD1. The CDR3 length is 17 residues. Per the germline V gene, CDR1 is SGHAT and CDR2 is FQNNGV. The CDR3 sequence: CATSFDPDRVGIGELFF. In DNA form, the CDR3 reads TGTGCCACCAGCTTTGATCCGGACAGGGTCGGCATCGGGGAGCTGTTTTTT.

The CDR3: CASSSLEVSPLHF. The CDR3 nucleotides are TGTGCCAGCAGTTCCCTAGAGGTTTCACCCCTCCACTTT. The chain links TRBV12-3 or TRBV12-4 to TRBJ1-6, with D unresolved. Trimming took off 4 bases at V and 9 bases at J, with 10 bases between the two ends. The CDR3 consists of 13 residues.

This clonotype was recorded at least ten times. The chain recombines TRBV6-5 with TRBJ1-4, with 8 bases that match TRBD1. This CDR3 has 18 residues. Trimming cost V 2 bases and J 0 bases; bases outside gene matches: 8. CDR1 and CDR2 from the germline V gene are MNHEY and SVGAGI. The CDR3 nucleotides are TGTGCCAGCAGTTACGACAGGGGAGGATTTGCAACTAATGAAAAACTGTTTTTT. This codes for CASSYDRGGFATNEKLFF.

V is TRBV6-1 and J is TRBJ2-7, with 10 nucleotides matching TRBD2. The CDR3 is made up of 13 amino acids. The J segment lost 5 bases and the V segment lost 8 bases, leaving 6 bases of the junction unmatched. CDR1 MNHNS and CDR2 SASEGT come from the germline V gene. The CDR3: CASCASGRDEQYF. The DNA for the CDR3 is TGTGCCAGCTGTGCTAGCGGGAGAGACGAGCAGTACTTC.

The chain couples TRBV21-1 to TRBJ2-1; the table's D call TRBD1 went unverified against the DNA. TRBV21-1 is annotated as a pseudogene. The CDR3 runs 13 residues. CDR3 region: CASRQGTANEQFF. The CDR3 DNA reads TGTGCCAGCAGACAGGGGACCGCCAATGAGCAATTCTTC.

This clonotype turned up a few times. The rearrangement links TRBV10-3 to TRBJ2-1, with 8 bases matching TRBD2. V lost 3 bases to trimming and J lost 5 bases; unmatched junction nucleotides: 6. This CDR3 is 15 amino acids long. CDR1 ENHRY and CDR2 SYGVKD come from the germline V gene. CDR3 coding DNA: TGTGCCATCAGTGACTCGCGGGAGGTTGACAATGAGCAGTTCTTC. This codes for CAISDSREVDNEQFF.